A single sample gave rise to the 32 T cell receptor beta chains below, sequenced in a study of T cells in localized non-small cell lung cancer (TCRdb year 2020). Library generation was performed with the immunoSEQ multiplex PCR assay. Not all clones reach the TCRdb copy of this immuneACCESS table, which keeps in-frame sequences only. Checked studies attribute under half of the gap to unresolved V genes and leave the rest unexplained. The sample records a few thousand clones, approximately 40% of which are singletons. Roughly 6.2% of the sample rests with the top ten. Sample: lung tumor tissue, taken before any cancer treatment. The receptors were sampled from a woman aged 40-69 years with stage I lung adenocarcinoma.

The chain links TRBV5-1 to TRBJ2-3; weak D call: TRBD2 (5 bases). Germline V CDR1 and CDR2: SGHRS, YFSETQ. V lost 4 bases and J 5 bases, leaving 14 bases between the germline ends. The CDR3 totals 14 residues. The DNA of the CDR3 is TGCGCCAGCAGCCCCGGGCGAGGGATAGATACGCAGTATTTT. Translated, it gives CASSPGRGIDTQYF.

CDR3 protein: CASSADRAGYGYTF. The CDR3 DNA reads TGTGCCAGCAGCGCAGACAGGGCCGGGTATGGCTACACCTTC. The gene calls are TRBV6-8 and TRBJ1-2; 7 bases match TRBD1. The CDR3 covers 14 residues. Looked up from germline, CDR1 is MNHGY and CDR2 is SAAAGT. V shed 6 bases and J 5 bases; nucleotides not matched to a gene: 9.

Here the CDR3 reads CAWRTGPSGDIQYF. As DNA, the CDR3 is TGTGCCTGGAGGACAGGGCCCTCCGGGGACATTCAGTACTTC. The V gene is TRBV30, the J gene TRBJ2-4; 7 nucleotides line up with TRBD1. The ends lost 3 bases at V and 8 bases at J; junction bases unmatched: 10. The CDR3 is made up of 14 amino acids. The V gene's germline CDR1 is GTSNPN and CDR2 SVGIG (reference sequence).

This CDR3 is CSVAAGTSTDTQYF. CDR3 nucleotides: TGCAGCGTTGCGGCTGGAACCAGCACAGATACGCAGTATTTT. The chain joins TRBV29-1 to TRBJ2-3; D is unresolved. This CDR3 contains 14 residues. The germline CDR1 and CDR2 sequences are SQVTM and ANQGSEA. The ends were cut back, 4 bases at V and 0 bases at J, with 11 bases in the middle.

The rearrangement links TRBV9 to TRBJ2-1; 8 positions match TRBD1. Germline trimming cut 5 bases from V and 2 bases from J; bases unmatched to any gene: 9. This CDR3 contains 16 residues. Per germline, CDR1 SGDLS and CDR2 YYNGEE. The CDR3 region is CASSRDRPTPYNEQFF. The CDR3 DNA reads as TGTGCCAGCAGTCGGGACAGGCCGACGCCCTACAATGAGCAGTTCTTC.

By proportion, this clone is medium-sized. The V gene is TRBV11-3, the J gene TRBJ2-1; TRBD2 aligns across 7 bases. Trimming at V came to 5 bases and at J to 9 bases, leaving 13 bases not matched to a gene. There are 15 residues in the CDR3. Germline CDR1 SGHNT, CDR2 YENEEA. CDR3 residues: CASSPEIQGGSEQFF. The CDR3 DNA follows: TGTGCCAGCAGCCCCGAAATCCAGGGAGGGTCTGAGCAGTTCTTC. Combining the CDR3 with reference TRBV11-3 and TRBJ2-1 gives the whole variable domain EAGVVQSPRYKIIEKKQPVAFWCNPISGHNTLYWYLQNLGQGPELLIRYENEEAVDDSQLPKDRFSAERLKGVDSTLKIQPAELGDSAVYLCASSPEIQGGSEQFFGPGTRLTVL.

This clone has more than one count but fewer than ten. The chain is built from TRBV6-8 and TRBJ1-3; weak D call: TRBD1 (6 bases). This CDR3 contains 16 residues. Trimming cost V 6 bases and J 0 bases, with 15 bases left between them. CDR1 and CDR2 from the germline V gene are MNHGY and SAAAGT. The CDR3: CASSYREGGSGNTIYF. The CDR3 DNA reads TGTGCCAGCAGCTACAGGGAAGGAGGCTCTGGAAACACCATATATTTT.

This sequence joins TRBV10-2 and TRBJ2-3; 9 bases are a match to TRBD2. The ends lost 0 bases at V and 2 bases at J; junction bases unmatched: 6. CDR1 is WSHSY and CDR2 is SAAADI in the germline V gene. The CDR3 covers 17 residues. CDR3 in amino acids: CASSESVIAGATDTQYF. The CDR3 DNA follows: TGCGCCAGCAGTGAGTCGGTAATAGCGGGGGCCACAGATACGCAGTATTTT.

In this sample, this clone turned up a few times. The chain employs TRBV19 and TRBJ1-1, with D possibly being TRBD1 (5 bases). The germline gives CDR1 LNHDA, CDR2 SQIVND (reference sequence). The CDR3 is 18 amino acids. Trimming pared 3 bases from V and 0 bases from J, leaving 20 bases between. CDR3 sequence (DNA): TGTGCCAGTAGTATCGGAACGGGCTATGGGGGGATGAACACTGAAGCTTTCTTT. Amino acid sequence: CASSIGTGYGGMNTEAFF.

The V call is TRBV6-8, the J call TRBJ2-7; maybe TRBD2 (6 bases). V lost 7 bases and J 4 bases, leaving 17 bases between the germline ends. Germline V gene lookup returns CDR1 MNHGY and CDR2 SAAAGT. CDR3 length: 14 residues. The chain's CDR3 is CASTRGTEGYEQYF. The CDR3 DNA is TGTGCCAGCACCCGCGGGACCGAGGGTTACGAGCAGTACTTC.

V gene TRBV29-1 combines with J gene TRBJ1-2; D is uncertain. The CDR3 length is 15 residues. The V end was cut by 3 bases, the J end by 5 bases, with 19 bases between. Per the germline V gene, CDR1 is SQVTM and CDR2 is ANQGSEA. CDR3 sequence: CSVDNPGSLVYGYTF. CDR3 DNA: TGCAGCGTTGACAACCCCGGCAGTTTGGTTTATGGCTACACCTTC.

The chain couples TRBV6-8 to TRBJ2-5, with 9 bases aligning to TRBD2. Germline CDR1 and CDR2: MNHGY and SAAAGT. V gave up 6 bases and J gave up 1 base; unmatched junction bases: 9. The CDR3 length is 16 residues. This chain's CDR3 is CASRPHHSGSQETQYF. The DNA of the CDR3 is TGTGCCAGCAGACCCCATCATAGCGGGAGCCAAGAGACCCAGTACTTC.

The chain joins TRBV19 to TRBJ2-7; unclear D gene. The V gene lost 3 bases and the J gene lost 1 base, with 10 bases spanning the gap. This CDR3 has 14 amino acids. Germline assignment: CDR1 LNHDA and CDR2 SQIVND (reference sequence). The CDR3 spells CASSISVTSYEQYF. CDR3 coding DNA: TGTGCCAGTAGTATTTCAGTCACATCCTACGAGCAGTACTTC.

This clone was counted a few times. The rearrangement uses TRBV9 and TRBJ2-1; D is unclear. CDR1 SGDLS and CDR2 YYNGEE come from the germline V gene. This CDR3 has 13 amino acids. V was trimmed by 2 bases and J by 6 bases, leaving 9 bases between them. This CDR3 reads CASSVSGVNEQFF. DNA of the CDR3: TGTGCCAGCAGCGTGTCCGGCGTCAATGAGCAGTTCTTC.

This sequence joins TRBV28 and TRBJ2-1; 7 bases line up with TRBD1. The J segment lost 7 bases and the V segment lost 4 bases, leaving 10 bases of the junction unmatched. This CDR3 comprises 15 residues. Per the germline V gene, CDR1 is MDHEN and CDR2 is SYDVKM. CDR3 sequence reads: CASSSSPLTGNEQFF. DNA of the CDR3: TGTGCCAGCAGTTCATCCCCACTGACAGGGAATGAGCAGTTCTTC.

The chain joins TRBV10-1 to TRBJ2-1; 9 bases line up with TRBD2. CDR3 size: 16 residues. Germline V lookup: CDR1 WNHNN, CDR2 SYGVQD (reference sequence). Trimming cost V 1 base and J 2 bases; bases outside gene matches: 3. CDR3 bases: TGCGCCAGCAGTGAGTTCGGGACTAGCACCTACAATGAGCAGTTCTTC. This sequence encodes CASSEFGTSTYNEQFF.

The V call is TRBV18, the J call TRBJ2-4; 9 bases map to TRBD2. The germline V gene encodes CDR1 KGHSH and CDR2 LQKENI. CDR3 length: 16 amino acids. J gave up 7 bases and V 3 bases, and 10 bases lay outside the gene matches. The CDR3 is CASSPGSGRGENIQYF. The CDR3 DNA reads as TGTGCCAGCTCACCGGGTAGCGGGAGAGGGGAGAACATTCAGTACTTC.

The gene calls are TRBV6-8 and TRBJ2-3; tentative D call: TRBD1 (6 bases). Trimming left V 5 bases short and J 4 bases short, with 13 bases between. The CDR3 runs to 14 residues. Germline values: CDR1 MNHGY, CDR2 SAAAGT. Here the CDR3 DNA reads TGTGCCAGCAGTCAGGGGCTTTCTGCAGATACGCAGTATTTT. Protein sequence: CASSQGLSADTQYF.

This chain uses TRBV28 with TRBJ1-4; 7 nucleotides agree with TRBD1. Germline V gene lookup returns CDR1 MDHEN and CDR2 SYDVKM. The length of the CDR3 is 14 residues. The V segment lost 4 bases and the J segment 8 bases; nucleotides outside the gene matches: 7. CDR3 sequence: CASSSPGGEEKLFF. For the CDR3, the DNA is TGTGCCAGCAGTTCCCCAGGGGGAGAGGAAAAACTGTTTTTT.

V and J are TRBV11-3 and TRBJ1-4, with 7 positions matching TRBD1. Germline V lookup: CDR1 SGHNT, CDR2 YENEEA. With 1 base clipped from V and 8 bases from J, the junction kept 13 bases outside the gene matches. The CDR3 is 17 residues long. The DNA for the CDR3 is TGTGCCAGCAGCTTAGGTCAGGGGGGCCTATTGAGGGAAAAACTGTTTTTT. Protein product: CASSLGQGGLLREKLFF. The variable domain in full, with the rest retrieved from reference TRBV11-3 and TRBJ1-4, is EAGVVQSPRYKIIEKKQPVAFWCNPISGHNTLYWYLQNLGQGPELLIRYENEEAVDDSQLPKDRFSAERLKGVDSTLKIQPAELGDSAVYLCASSLGQGGLLREKLFFGSGTQLSVL.

This clone was seen a handful of times. The chain uses TRBV2 and TRBJ2-7; 9 bases line up with TRBD1. V trimming: 6 bases; J trimming: 4 bases; junction bases outside the gene matches: 7. The CDR3 runs 14 residues. Germline-derived CDR1 and CDR2 are SNHLY and FYNNEI. In nucleotides, the CDR3 is TGTGCCAGCAGAAAACAGGGGGCGGGTTACGAGCAGTACTTC. It codes for CASRKQGAGYEQYF.

This chain links TRBV18 with TRBJ2-1; D gene ambiguous. The V gene lost 2 bases and the J gene lost 0 bases, with 11 bases spanning the gap. The germline gives CDR1 KGHSH, CDR2 LQKENI. This CDR3 has 16 residues. The CDR3 loop is CASSPEAPDSYNEQFF. The CDR3 DNA reads as TGTGCCAGCTCACCAGAAGCTCCGGACTCCTACAATGAGCAGTTCTTC.

The chain carries TRBV11-3 and TRBJ2-7; tentative D call: TRBD1 (6 bases). V lost 5 bases to trimming and J lost 3 bases, with 14 bases between them. The CDR3 has 14 residues. Germline CDR1 SGHNT, CDR2 YENEEA. CDR3 nucleotides: TGTGCCAGCAGCCTACTCGGGACAAGCTACGAGCAGTACTTC. Its translation: CASSLLGTSYEQYF.

The chain joins TRBV16 to TRBJ1-2; the D is unclear. The V end lost 0 bases, the J end lost 6 bases, and 8 bases lay between the germline ends. The CDR3 has 13 amino acids. Germline V gene sequence: CDR1 KGHSY, CDR2 FQNENV. DNA of the CDR3: TGTGCCAGCAGCCAATCCGAACTTCATGGCTACACCTTC. It yields the protein CASSQSELHGYTF.

This clone was observed once. This chain links TRBV28 with TRBJ2-7, with D possibly matching TRBD1 (5 bases). Per the germline V gene, CDR1 is MDHEN and CDR2 is SYDVKM. The CDR3 contains 13 residues. V lost 6 bases to trimming and J lost 0 bases, with 9 bases between them. In DNA, the CDR3 is TGTGCCAGCAGCTACCAGGGCTCCTACGAGCAGTACTTC. Encoded protein: CASSYQGSYEQYF.

The CDR3 DNA reads as TGTGCCTGGTCAAGGGGGACGCTGAACACTGAAGCTTTCTTT. This sequence encodes CAWSRGTLNTEAFF. This rearrangement joins TRBV30 to TRBJ1-1; D possibly corresponds to TRBD1 (6 bases). Germline assignment: CDR1 GTSNPN and CDR2 SVGIG (reference sequence). The CDR3 contains 14 residues. Trimming cost V 5 bases and J 0 bases, with 13 bases left between them.

The rearrangement joins TRBV11-3 to TRBJ1-1; TRBD1 agrees at 7 bases. With V trimmed by 3 bases and J by 2 bases, 3 bases remained unmatched. The CDR3 has 14 residues. The germline V gene encodes CDR1 SGHNT and CDR2 YENEEA. The CDR3 bases are TGTGCCAGCAGCTTGGGACAGATAAACACTGAAGCTTTCTTT. Its protein product is CASSLGQINTEAFF.

The chain joins TRBV6-8 to TRBJ2-3; 10 nucleotides line up with TRBD2. CDR3 length: 16 residues. Germline CDR1 and CDR2: MNHGY and SAAAGT. With V trimmed by 2 bases and J by 3 bases, 5 bases remained unmatched. The CDR3 region is CASSYTSGRATDTQYF. The CDR3 nucleotides are TGTGCCAGCAGTTACACCAGCGGGAGGGCTACAGATACGCAGTATTTT.

The chain joins TRBV14 to TRBJ2-7; D is ambiguous. Germline V lookup: CDR1 SGHDN, CDR2 FVKESK. Trimming stripped 2 bases from V and 7 bases from J, with 15 bases between. The CDR3 loop spans 14 amino acids. Here the CDR3 DNA reads TGTGCCAGCAGCCAATCCTTCCTAGTGGGGGAGCAGTACTTC. Translated, it gives CASSQSFLVGEQYF.

A few counts support this clone. This sequence joins TRBV11-3 and TRBJ2-3, with TRBD2 matching over 8 bases. The CDR3 runs 14 residues. Germline values: CDR1 SGHNT, CDR2 YENEEA. Trimming took 3 bases from V and 4 from J; bases not matched to a gene: 3. CDR3 in DNA: TGTGCCAGCAGCTTTCCCGGGAGGGCAGATACGCAGTATTTT. Translation gives CASSFPGRADTQYF.

The J gene is TRBJ1-1, the V gene TRBV6-8; D unresolved. Deletions cut 7 bases from V and 0 bases from J, with 12 bases between. The CDR3 is 14 residues long. CDR1 is MNHGY, CDR2 SAAAGT, per germline. This CDR3 reads CASTNPPMNTEAFF. CDR3 DNA: TGTGCCAGCACCAACCCCCCCATGAACACTGAAGCTTTCTTT.

Relative to its sample, this clone is medium-sized. This chain connects TRBV11-3 to TRBJ1-1; possibly TRBD1 for D (5 bases). Germline CDR1 and CDR2: SGHNT and YENEEA. Trimming cost V 5 bases and J 0 bases, with 10 bases left between them. This CDR3 spans 14 amino acids. CDR3 nucleotides: TGTGCCAGCAGCACTACAGGATTGAACACTGAAGCTTTCTTT. It specifies CASSTTGLNTEAFF.